The 17 T cell receptor beta chains reported below all come from one sample, sequenced in a study of shared clonotypes between healthy human individuals. Naive CD8 cells lacked CD45RO, underwent positive selection for CCR7 and left out terminally differentiated effector memory CD45RA+ cells. Some clones are missing from TCRdb's copy, which holds only in-frame ones; the method was immunoSEQ multiplex PCR. The sample includes about 2,100,000 clones, about 92% of them seen just once. Sample: naive CD8+ T cells from PBMCs. The source of these receptors is a man younger than 30 in good health. Some clones in this sample may be carry-over from other donors' samples.

CDR3 sequence: CASSVDSGTRESHTF. Written as DNA, the CDR3 is TGTGCCAGCAGTGTAGACTCCGGGACACGAGAAAGCCACACCTTC. The chain uses TRBV6-6 and TRBJ1-2; a possible D gene is TRBD1 (6 bases). Per germline, CDR1 MNHNY and CDR2 SVGAGI (reference sequence). V gave up 5 bases and J gave up 12 bases, with 25 bases separating them. This CDR3 is 15 amino acids long.

To note about this clone: Distinct nucleotide sequences in the sample also encode this CDR3. The chain uses TRBV27 and TRBJ2-7; the D is unclear. This CDR3 is 13 amino acids long. V was pared by 6 bases and J by 0 bases, with 9 bases between. Per germline, CDR1 MNHEY and CDR2 SMNVEV (reference sequence). CDR3 loop: CASSSRPSYEQYF. The CDR3 DNA sequence: TGTGCCAGCAGCTCTCGCCCCTCCTACGAGCAGTACTTC.

The V call is TRBV5-1, the J call TRBJ1-5; 8 bases are shared with TRBD1. Trimming took 3 bases from V and 4 from J; bases not matched to a gene: 6. The V gene's germline CDR1 is SGHRS and CDR2 YFSETQ. The CDR3 consists of 15 residues. CDR3 in DNA: TGCGCCAGCAGCTGGACAGGGACGGTTAATCAGCCCCAGCATTTT. It codes for CASSWTGTVNQPQHF.

A few counts support this clone. The chain joins TRBV28 to TRBJ1-1; D ambiguous. This CDR3 is 13 amino acids long. The V gene lost 2 bases and the J gene lost 6 bases, with 10 bases spanning the gap. Germline loops: CDR1 MDHEN, CDR2 SYDVKM. As DNA, the CDR3 is TGTGCCAGCAGTTTACTAACTAGAGCTGAAGCTTTCTTT. It specifies CASSLLTRAEAFF.

The chain joins TRBV10-3 to TRBJ2-1; tentatively, D is TRBD2 (5 bases). There are 16 residues in the CDR3. V lost 4 bases, J lost 6 bases, and 19 bases lay in between. The germline CDR1 and CDR2 sequences are ENHRY and SYGVKD. The CDR3 region has the DNA TGTGCCATCAGTGTCGGAGAGATGAGGGAAGCCAATGAGCAGTTCTTC. Translation: CAISVGEMREANEQFF.

V gene TRBV2 combines with J gene TRBJ2-1; 9 bases agree with TRBD2. There are 13 residues in the CDR3. J lost 4 bases, V lost 7 bases, and 2 bases had no gene match. Germline V gene sequence: CDR1 SNHLY, CDR2 FYNNEI. The CDR3 loop reads CASTSGEYNEQFF. DNA of the CDR3: TGTGCCAGCACTAGCGGGGAATACAATGAGCAGTTCTTC.

This clone was recorded once. V gene TRBV6-1 combines with J gene TRBJ2-1; 16 nucleotides align to TRBD2. J gave up 10 bases and V 6 bases, and 3 bases lay outside the gene matches. Germline V gene data show CDR1 as MNHNS and CDR2 as SASEGT. This CDR3 has 14 amino acids. The CDR3 sequence: CASSLGLAGGEQFF. The DNA for the CDR3 is TGTGCCAGCAGCCTGGGACTAGCGGGAGGGGAGCAGTTCTTC.

Turning to this clone: Distinct nucleotide sequences in the sample also encode this CDR3. The rearrangement uses TRBV5-4 and TRBJ2-7; D call uncertain. The germline gives CDR1 SGHNT, CDR2 YYREEE (reference sequence). CDR3 length: 12 residues. V was shortened by 5 bases and J by 6 bases, with 12 bases between the two germline ends. The CDR3 region has the DNA TGTGCCAGCAGTTTCTCTCGGGCCGAGCAGTACTTC. Amino acids: CASSFSRAEQYF.

This chain connects TRBV7-9 to TRBJ2-7; D might be TRBD2 (6 bases). Trimming shortened V by 5 bases and J by 3 bases, and 17 bases separated the two germline ends. The CDR3 runs to 15 residues. The V gene's germline CDR1 is SEHNR and CDR2 FQNEAQ (reference sequence). The CDR3 loop reads CASSPPGDSGYEQYF. The CDR3 DNA reads TGTGCCAGCAGCCCCCCCGGGGATAGCGGCTACGAGCAGTACTTC.

The V and J genes are TRBV4-3 and TRBJ2-7, with D perhaps being TRBD1 or TRBD2 (6 bases each). The germline gives CDR1 LGHNA, CDR2 YSLEER. V was cut by 0 bases and J by 5 bases, with 14 bases left in between. The CDR3 runs to 15 residues. Here the CDR3 DNA reads TGCGCCAGCAGCCAAGACAGGGGAGGCCTTAACGAGCAGTACTTC. Its translation is CASSQDRGGLNEQYF.

The V gene is TRBV19, the J gene TRBJ2-1; D perhaps matches TRBD2 (6 bases). Germline CDR1 and CDR2: LNHDA and SQIVND (reference sequence). The length of the CDR3 is 14 residues. Trimming shortened V by 3 bases and J by 5 bases, and 11 bases separated the two germline ends. This CDR3 is CASSIASVDNEQFF. The DNA for the CDR3 is TGTGCCAGTAGTATCGCTAGCGTTGACAATGAGCAGTTCTTC.

This chain uses TRBV27 with TRBJ2-2, with D perhaps assigned TRBD1 or TRBD2 (5 bases each). Germline CDR1 is MNHEY and CDR2 is SMNVEV (reference sequence). The V and J ends lost 5 bases and 0 bases respectively, with 13 bases between them. The CDR3 is 16 residues long. CDR3 amino acids: CASSLGGFANTGELFF. The CDR3 DNA reads TGTGCCAGCAGTCTTGGGGGATTCGCGAACACCGGGGAGCTGTTTTTT.

The chain joins TRBV27 to TRBJ2-3; unclear D gene. Germline CDR1 and CDR2: MNHEY and SMNVEV (reference sequence). The CDR3 is 16 amino acids. Trimming took off 2 bases at V and 6 bases at J, with 18 bases between the two ends. For the CDR3, the DNA is TGTGCCAGCAGTTTAGTTACCCCGCAGCGCCCTGATACGCAGTATTTT. Protein: CASSLVTPQRPDTQYF.

The chain couples TRBV15 to TRBJ2-7; a possible D gene is TRBD1 (6 bases). V was pared by 5 bases and J by 4 bases, with 15 bases between. The CDR3 length is 14 residues. CDR1 and CDR2 from the germline V gene are LNHNV and YYDKDF (reference sequence). The CDR3 nucleotides read TGTGCCACCAGCGTTAGGACAGAGACTTACGAGCAGTACTTC. It is translated as CATSVRTETYEQYF.

The chain combines TRBV27 with TRBJ1-4; the D gene is possibly TRBD1 (6 bases). With 4 bases removed from V and 3 bases from J, the gap between germline ends came to 9 bases. Per germline, CDR1 MNHEY and CDR2 SMNVEV (reference sequence). The CDR3 extends over 14 amino acids. In DNA form, the CDR3 reads TGTGCCAGCAGTTGGGGGCCGGCTAATGAAAAACTGTTTTTT. As protein: CASSWGPANEKLFF.

V usage is TRBV29-1 and J usage is TRBJ2-7; 16 bases map to TRBD2. The CDR3 covers 16 residues. After removal of 6 bases from V and 4 bases from J, the junction contained 9 bases not matched to a gene. In germline, CDR1 is SQVTM, CDR2 ANQGSEA. CDR3 nucleotide sequence: TGCAGCGTCGTTGGGACTAGCGGGAGGGCTTTATACGAGCAGTACTTC. Residues: CSVVGTSGRALYEQYF.

J is TRBJ2-7 and V is TRBV11-2; D gene ambiguous. V lost 3 bases and J lost 3, with 15 bases in between. Germline assignment: CDR1 SGHAT and CDR2 FQNNGV. The CDR3 covers 15 residues. Written as DNA, the CDR3 is TGTGCCAGCAGCTTCGCCACGTCGCCGGGCTACGAGCAGTACTTC. Translated: CASSFATSPGYEQYF.